This TCR beta chain came from a study of beta chain features in type 1 diabetes. The germline V gene has CDR1 LGHNA and CDR2 YSLEER. V lost 1 base to trimming and J lost 8 bases, with 23 bases between them. This CDR3 region has 18 residues. Turning to this clone: Its antigen is as yet unknown.

The sequenced template was cDNA made from the entire isolated RNA. TCRdb's copy holds only in-frame clones and misses some; the assay was immunoSEQ multiplex PCR. The sample has 120,000 to 150,000 clones, less than 10% seen once. Study-level results: When Type 1 diabetes patients were examined, their TCRB CDR3s proved moderately but significantly shorter in all four CD4+ subsets.

The chain uses TRBV4-3 and TRBJ1-4; a weak D match, TRBD1 (5 bases). Sequencing input: central memory CD4+ T cells from blood. The source of this sequence is a middle-aged woman in good health. CDR3 sequence (DNA): TGCGCCAGCAGCCAAGCTCATCGGCTGCTGGGGCTTCGGGAAAAACTGTTTTTT. Amino acid sequence: CASSQAHRLLGLREKLFF.